This TCR beta chain derives from a study of blood T cell repertoires in COVID-19. As for the study in general: Samples came from the United States, Italy and Spain, spanning acute and convalescent COVID-19. T cells, B-cell-depleted T cells, or PBMCs supplied cDNA or gDNA.

As originally analysed: For nucleated cells, counts were estimated from reference gene primer amplification. Only in-frame clones appear in the TCRdb table, and some are missing; sequencing was by immunoSEQ multiplex PCR. V, J and clone size reflect that table, while D and trimming were determined from the DNA. The sample holds 150,000 to 200,000 clones, approximately 94% seen once. Followed over time, Seattle patients had been enrolled while infection was active. Trimming at V came to 5 bases and at J to 0 bases, leaving 7 bases not matched to a gene. This CDR3 comprises 16 residues. CDR1 is LNHDA and CDR2 is SQIVND in the germline V gene (reference sequence).

The receptor's source is a man aged 25 to 40 with COVID-19, enrolled during active disease. Material: peripheral blood. V gene TRBV19 combines with J gene TRBJ1-2, with 9 positions matching TRBD1. The CDR3, as DNA: TGTGCCAGTAGTCCCCGGACAGGGGAACCTAACTATGGCTACACCTTC. Translating gives CASSPRTGEPNYGYTF.